A selection of T cell receptor beta chains follows, all from one sample in a study of cytomegalovirus exposure and HLA in healthy donors. Clones were read by immunoSEQ multiplex PCR, and TCRdb kept only the in-frame ones, dropping some. The table includes 200,000 to 250,000 clones, 70% to 85% detected once. Sequencing was carried out using PBMCs. The receptors come from a girl aged 2-10 years in good health and CMV-seronegative. CDR3s include the opening cysteine and the closing phenylalanine or tryptophan. A D gene is named only where the DNA matches it firmly. Rows may omit the clone size; those that give it use once, few, many or a size class.

TRBD2 | TRBJ2-5 | TRBV5-6 | . | CASIAGDEVNYFSGETQYF | TGTGCCAGCATAGCGGGGGACGAAGTAAACTATTTCAGTGGGGAGACCCAGTACTTC
TRBD1 | TRBJ2-2 | TRBV27 | . | CASGTGVSGELFF | TGTGCCAGCGGGACAGGGGTATCCGGGGAGCTGTTTTTT
. | TRBJ2-3 | TRBV29-1 | once | CSVGPRLTDTQYF | TGCAGCGTTGGCCCCCGACTCACAGATACGCAGTATTTT
. | TRBJ2-1 | TRBV11-2 | . | CASSLLRGLSYNEQFF | TGTGCCAGCAGCTTACTCAGAGGGCTGTCCTACAATGAGCAGTTCTTC
TRBD1 | TRBJ1-1 | TRBV6-5 | . | CASNKGAWAFF | TGTGCCAGCAACAAGGGGGCTTGGGCTTTCTTT
TRBD1 | TRBJ2-2 | TRBV6-5 | . | CASTQGVNTGELFF | TGTGCCAGCACACAGGGGGTGAACACCGGGGAGCTGTTTTTT
TRBD2 | TRBJ2-3 | TRBV7-9 | . | CASSLVLAWTDTQYF | TGTGCCAGCAGCTTAGTACTAGCGTGGACAGATACGCAGTATTTT
. | TRBJ1-1 | TRBV7-8 | . | CASSLVPMPSTEAFF | TGTGCCAGCAGCTTAGTCCCCATGCCCAGCACTGAAGCTTTCTTT
. | TRBJ1-1 | TRBV5-1 | . | CASSSTFNTEAFF | TGCGCCAGCAGCTCCACTTTTAACACTGAAGCTTTCTTT
TRBD1 | TRBJ2-1 | TRBV6-1 | . | CASSKRQGQYMLF | TGTGCCAGCAGCAAACGACAGGGCCAGTACATGCTCTTC
TRBD1 | TRBJ1-4 | TRBV5-1 | . | CASSLMQGADEKLFF | TGCGCCAGCAGCTTGATGCAGGGGGCAGATGAAAAACTGTTTTTT
TRBD1 | TRBJ1-5 | TRBV4-1 | . | CASSQADRVDNQPQHF | TGCGCCAGCAGCCAAGCGGACAGGGTGGACAATCAGCCCCAGCATTTT
TRBD2 | TRBJ2-5 | TRBV2 | . | CASIGPSGRVQETQYF | TGTGCCAGCATCGGCCCTAGCGGGAGGGTCCAAGAGACCCAGTACTTC
. | TRBJ1-1 | TRBV6-5 | . | CASSGDLQGEAFF | TGTGCCAGCAGTGGGGACCTACAGGGAGAAGCTTTCTTT
TRBD2 | TRBJ2-5 | TRBV19 | . | CASSLGTNQETQYF | TGTGCCAGTAGTCTCGGGACTAACCAAGAGACCCAGTACTTC
. | TRBJ1-1 | TRBV29-1 | . | CSGMNRVNTEAFF | TGCAGCGGGATGAACAGGGTTAACACTGAAGCTTTCTTT
TRBD2 | TRBJ2-3 | TRBV2 | . | CASRAHPDLAGDEDTQYF | TGTGCCAGCAGGGCTCACCCCGACCTAGCGGGAGATGAAGATACGCAGTATTTT
TRBD1 | TRBJ1-1 | TRBV5-1 | once | CASSPRGQGSNTEAFF | TGCGCCAGCAGCCCCCGGGGACAGGGAAGCAACACTGAAGCTTTCTTT
TRBD1 | TRBJ1-2 | TRBV5-1 | . | CASSLAGTGIIFGYTF | TGCGCCAGCAGCTTGGCCGGGACAGGGATTATCTTCGGCTACACCTTC
. | TRBJ2-1 | TRBV18 | . | CASSPPGPGMNEQFF | TGTGCCAGCTCACCACCGGGCCCCGGGATGAATGAGCAGTTCTTC
. | TRBJ1-4 | TRBV11-2 | . | CASSQEGGGVDEKLFF | TGTGCCAGCAGCCAAGAGGGCGGGGGTGTTGATGAAAAACTGTTTTTT
. | TRBJ2-7 | TRBV28 | . | CASSPTGEAEQYF | TGTGCCAGCAGTCCCACAGGGGAGGCCGAGCAGTACTTC
TRBD2 | TRBJ2-1 | TRBV15 | . | CATSRDRLARAAGHGNEQFF | TGTGCCACCAGCAGAGACAGACTAGCGAGAGCAGCTGGACACGGGAATGAGCAGTTCTTC
. | TRBJ2-4 | TRBV5-4 | . | CASSIFDREEDIQYF | TGTGCCAGCAGCATATTCGACAGGGAGGAGGACATTCAGTACTTC
TRBD1 | TRBJ2-7 | TRBV13 | few | CASSLVGDRDYEQYF | TGTGCCAGCAGCTTAGTCGGGGACAGGGACTACGAGCAGTACTTC
TRBD2 | TRBJ2-1 | TRBV7-9 | . | CASSLDFGTSGNNEQFF | TGTGCCAGCAGCTTAGATTTTGGGACTAGCGGGAACAATGAGCAGTTCTTC
. | TRBJ1-5 | TRBV19 | . | CASALGPGNQPQHF | TGTGCCAGTGCTCTAGGTCCGGGCAATCAGCCCCAGCATTTT
. | TRBJ2-3 | TRBV11-2 | . | CASSLVTPGRREDTQYF | TGTGCCAGCAGCTTAGTAACTCCAGGGAGGCGAGAGGATACGCAGTATTTT
TRBD1 | TRBJ2-5 | TRBV6-1 | . | CASSPGGQGFETQYF | TGTGCCAGCAGCCCGGGTGGACAGGGGTTTGAGACCCAGTACTTC
. | TRBJ2-7 | TRBV10-2 | . | CASGLRALISYEQYF | TGCGCCAGCGGACTCCGGGCCCTTATATCCTACGAGCAGTACTTC
TRBD1 | TRBJ2-7 | TRBV5-1 | . | CASSPHGTGNYEQYF | TGCGCCAGCAGCCCCCATGGGACAGGGAACTACGAGCAGTACTTC
. | TRBJ1-2 | TRBV5-6 | . | CASSLGREGGYTF | TGTGCCAGCAGCTTGGGCAGGGAAGGTGGCTACACCTTC
TRBD2 | TRBJ2-5 | TRBV7-8 | . | CASSRLAPGGGETQYF | TGTGCCAGCAGTAGACTAGCGCCGGGTGGGGGAGAGACCCAGTACTTC
. | TRBJ1-1 | TRBV13 | . | CASRTGQMNTEAFF | TGTGCCAGCAGAACCGGACAGATGAACACTGAAGCTTTCTTT
. | TRBJ2-7 | TRBV6-5 | . | CASSGVSSYEQYF | TGTGCCAGCAGCGGGGTCTCCTCCTACGAGCAGTACTTC
. | TRBJ2-7 | TRBV28 | . | CAIEATTHYEQYF | TGTGCCATAGAGGCGACGACCCACTACGAGCAGTACTTC
. | TRBJ1-5 | TRBV19 | . | CASRQGNQPQHF | TGTGCCAGTAGACAGGGCAATCAGCCCCAGCATTTT
TRBD1 | TRBJ1-2 | TRBV10-2 | . | CATLGTVYGYTF | TGCGCCACCCTCGGGACAGTCTATGGCTACACCTTC
. | TRBJ1-2 | TRBV5-6 | . | CASGPQGVDYGYTF | TGTGCCAGCGGGCCACAGGGAGTCGACTATGGCTACACCTTC
TRBD2 | TRBJ2-3 | TRBV7-9 | . | CASKRTSARTDTQYF | TGTGCCAGCAAAAGGACTAGCGCCCGCACAGATACGCAGTATTTT
TRBD1 | TRBJ1-1 | TRBV27 | few | CASSQTGGTEAFF | TGTGCCAGTTCCCAGACAGGGGGCACTGAAGCTTTCTTT
. | TRBJ1-1 | TRBV9 | . | CASSVGSMNTEAFF | TGTGCCAGCAGCGTGGGCAGCATGAACACTGAAGCTTTCTTT
. | TRBJ1-5 | TRBV27 | . | CASSLRGTLNQPQHF | TGTGCCAGCAGTTTGCGGGGAACCTTAAATCAGCCCCAGCATTTT
. | TRBJ2-7 | TRBV29-1 | . | CSVALVTGKKTYEQYF | TGCAGCGTCGCGCTTGTGACAGGCAAAAAGACCTACGAGCAGTACTTC
TRBD1 | TRBJ1-4 | TRBV18 | . | CASSPGQGSEKLFF | TGTGCCAGCTCACCCGGACAGGGGTCGGAAAAACTGTTTTTT
TRBD1 | TRBJ2-4 | TRBV19 | . | CASRRDRENIQYF | TGTGCCAGTAGGAGGGACAGGGAAAACATTCAGTACTTC
TRBD2 | TRBJ2-1 | TRBV13 | . | CASSLEGLAGDDEQFF | TGTGCCAGCAGCTTAGAGGGACTAGCGGGGGACGATGAGCAGTTCTTC
TRBD2 | TRBJ2-5 | TRBV7-9 | once | CASSHPLAGGEETQYF | TGTGCCAGCAGTCACCCTCTAGCGGGGGGGGAAGAGACCCAGTACTTC
. | TRBJ2-5 | TRBV5-1 | . | CASRGDLYQGTQYF | TGCGCCAGCAGGGGCGATCTCTACCAAGGGACCCAGTACTTC
. | TRBJ2-1 | TRBV19 | . | CASSIYNNEQFF | TGTGCCAGTAGTATTTACAACAATGAGCAGTTCTTC
TRBD1 | TRBJ2-7 | TRBV10-3 | . | CAIGPDRVVEQYF | TGTGCCATCGGACCCGACAGGGTCGTCGAGCAGTACTTC
. | TRBJ1-2 | TRBV2 | . | CASSESGNYGYTF | TGTGCCAGCAGTGAAAGCGGAAACTATGGCTACACCTTC
TRBD1 | TRBJ1-5 | TRBV7-8 | few | CASSYRDSYSNQPQHF | TGTGCCAGCAGTTATAGGGACAGCTATAGCAATCAGCCCCAGCATTTT